These T cell receptor beta chains were read from a single sample in a study of cytomegalovirus exposure and HLA in healthy donors. Clones were sequenced by immunoSEQ multiplex PCR, and TCRdb holds only the in-frame ones, with some missing. Among about 150,000 clones listed, around 80% were seen once. The sequenced sample consisted of PBMCs. All receptors derive from a man aged 35-49 years in good health and CMV-seropositive. Both conserved end residues are part of each CDR3. A D gene is named only where the DNA matches it firmly. Part of the rows lack a size; the others show once, few, many or a class for expanded clones.

CDR3aa: CASLEGQGLSGANVLTF
CDR3nt: TGTGCCAGTTTGGAGGGGCAGGGACTCTCTGGGGCCAACGTCCTGACTTTC
d_gene: -
abundance: -
j_gene: TRBJ2-6
v_gene: TRBV19

CDR3aa: CASSLPTGGAEKLFF
CDR3nt: TGTGCCAGCAGTTTGCCTACGGGAGGTGCTGAAAAACTGTTTTTT
d_gene: -
abundance: -
j_gene: TRBJ1-4
v_gene: TRBV6-1

CDR3aa: CSARGETQYF
CDR3nt: TGCAGTGCCCGAGGGGAGACCCAGTACTTC
d_gene: -
abundance: -
j_gene: TRBJ2-5
v_gene: TRBV20-1

CDR3aa: CASSMFVGSEAFF
CDR3nt: TGTGCCAGCAGCATGTTCGTTGGCTCTGAAGCTTTCTTT
d_gene: -
abundance: -
j_gene: TRBJ1-1
v_gene: TRBV7-2

CDR3aa: CSVLRAEANYGYTF
CDR3nt: TGCAGCGTTCTCCGGGCGGAGGCTAACTATGGCTACACCTTC
d_gene: -
abundance: -
j_gene: TRBJ1-2
v_gene: TRBV29-1

CDR3aa: CATSRGDRGGTEAFF
CDR3nt: TGTGCCACCAGCAGAGGGGACAGGGGCGGCACTGAAGCTTTCTTT
d_gene: TRBD1
abundance: -
j_gene: TRBJ1-1
v_gene: TRBV15

CDR3aa: CASSMGSGAQNSQYF
CDR3nt: TGTGCCAGTAGTATGGGTTCAGGGGCCCAAAACAGTCAGTACTTC
d_gene: -
abundance: -
j_gene: TRBJ2-4
v_gene: TRBV19

CDR3aa: CASSDSWGGGTGELFF
CDR3nt: TGTGCCAGCAGTGACTCATGGGGAGGGGGCACCGGGGAGCTGTTTTTT
d_gene: -
abundance: -
j_gene: TRBJ2-2
v_gene: TRBV6-4

CDR3aa: CAGSLGGAIGNTIYF
CDR3nt: TGCGCCGGCAGCTTGGGTGGGGCTATCGGAAACACCATATATTTT
d_gene: -
abundance: -
j_gene: TRBJ1-3
v_gene: TRBV5-1

CDR3aa: CASVRQGNTEAFF
CDR3nt: TGTGCCAGCGTGAGACAGGGGAACACTGAAGCTTTCTTT
d_gene: TRBD1
abundance: -
j_gene: TRBJ1-1
v_gene: TRBV28

CDR3aa: CASSPPGLGAYEQYF
CDR3nt: TGCGCCAGCAGCCCGCCCGGACTCGGGGCCTACGAGCAGTACTTC
d_gene: -
abundance: -
j_gene: TRBJ2-7
v_gene: TRBV5-1

CDR3aa: CAISESRQGYNSPLHF
CDR3nt: TGTGCCATCAGTGAGTCGAGGCAGGGATATAATTCACCCCTCCACTTT
d_gene: -
abundance: -
j_gene: TRBJ1-6
v_gene: TRBV10-3

CDR3aa: CASSVGLAGSDTQYF
CDR3nt: TGTGCCAGCAGCGTAGGACTAGCGGGATCAGATACGCAGTATTTT
d_gene: TRBD2
abundance: few
j_gene: TRBJ2-3
v_gene: TRBV9

CDR3aa: CASSSQWGGSAGLYEQYF
CDR3nt: TGTGCCAGCAGCTCGCAATGGGGGGGGTCGGCGGGGCTCTACGAGCAGTACTTC
d_gene: TRBD2
abundance: -
j_gene: TRBJ2-7
v_gene: TRBV5-4

CDR3aa: CASSIPGNTIYF
CDR3nt: TGTGCCAGTAGTATACCCGGGAACACCATATATTTT
d_gene: -
abundance: -
j_gene: TRBJ1-3
v_gene: TRBV19

CDR3aa: CASTIWQGGSPLHF
CDR3nt: TGTGCCAGCACTATCTGGCAGGGGGGTTCACCCCTCCACTTT
d_gene: TRBD1
abundance: -
j_gene: TRBJ1-6
v_gene: TRBV6-4

CDR3aa: CASSVQGCCEQYF
CDR3nt: TGTGCCAGCAGCGTACAGGGGTGCTGCGAGCAGTACTTC
d_gene: -
abundance: -
j_gene: TRBJ2-7
v_gene: TRBV21-1

CDR3aa: CASSGPGGGANVLTF
CDR3nt: TGTGCCAGCAGTGGACCGGGGGGTGGGGCCAACGTCCTGACTTTC
d_gene: TRBD2
abundance: -
j_gene: TRBJ2-6
v_gene: TRBV2

CDR3aa: CASSVGTANEKLFF
CDR3nt: TGTGCCAGCAGTGTCGGGACTGCAAATGAAAAACTGTTTTTT
d_gene: -
abundance: -
j_gene: TRBJ1-4
v_gene: TRBV25-1

CDR3aa: CASMRRTGSSYEQYF
CDR3nt: TGTGCCAGCATGCGCCGGACAGGAAGCTCCTACGAGCAGTACTTC
d_gene: TRBD1
abundance: -
j_gene: TRBJ2-7
v_gene: TRBV28

CDR3aa: CASSFSGYNTDTQYF
CDR3nt: TGTGCCAGCAGTTTTAGCGGTTACAACACAGATACGCAGTATTTT
d_gene: -
abundance: few
j_gene: TRBJ2-3
v_gene: TRBV27

CDR3aa: CASSNRGLDGNTIYF
CDR3nt: TGTGCCAGTAGTAACAGGGGCCTCGACGGAAACACCATATATTTT
d_gene: TRBD1
abundance: -
j_gene: TRBJ1-3
v_gene: TRBV19

CDR3aa: CASSRDYGPYEQYF
CDR3nt: TGTGCCAGCAGTCGGGACTATGGGCCTTACGAGCAGTACTTC
d_gene: TRBD2
abundance: few
j_gene: TRBJ2-7
v_gene: TRBV2

CDR3aa: CASSSRGGRARNEQFF
CDR3nt: TGTGCCAGCAGCTCCCGTGGCGGGAGGGCCCGGAATGAGCAGTTCTTC
d_gene: TRBD2
abundance: -
j_gene: TRBJ2-1
v_gene: TRBV7-9

CDR3aa: CASRRTGGNQPQHF
CDR3nt: TGTGCCAGCAGGCGCACAGGGGGCAATCAGCCCCAGCATTTT
d_gene: TRBD1
abundance: -
j_gene: TRBJ1-5
v_gene: TRBV28